Here is one TCR beta chain with its context. This entry comes from a study of blood T cell repertoires in COVID-19. Study context: Samples came from the United States, Italy and Spain, spanning acute and convalescent COVID-19. PBMCs, B-cell-depleted T cells, or T cells provided the cDNA or gDNA that made up the material.

Germline V gene lookup returns CDR1 MDHEN and CDR2 SYDVKM. V lost 3 bases and J lost 3, with 8 bases in between. This CDR3 is 14 amino acids long. The authors' processing: It was from reference gene primer amplification that nucleated cell counts were estimated. Clones were sequenced by immunoSEQ multiplex PCR, and TCRdb holds only the in-frame ones, with some missing. The V and J calls and the clone size are those of that table, but D and trimming were determined from the DNA. The table lists some 200,000 clones, around 86% of them singletons. The chain carries TRBV28 and TRBJ1-4; possible D gene TRBD1, 5 bases. Sequenced sample: peripheral blood. This clonotype was obtained from a middle-aged woman with acute or convalescent COVID-19. DNA for the CDR3: TGTGCCAGCAGTTTGACAGATTCTAATGAAAAACTGTTTTTT. It is translated as CASSLTDSNEKLFF.